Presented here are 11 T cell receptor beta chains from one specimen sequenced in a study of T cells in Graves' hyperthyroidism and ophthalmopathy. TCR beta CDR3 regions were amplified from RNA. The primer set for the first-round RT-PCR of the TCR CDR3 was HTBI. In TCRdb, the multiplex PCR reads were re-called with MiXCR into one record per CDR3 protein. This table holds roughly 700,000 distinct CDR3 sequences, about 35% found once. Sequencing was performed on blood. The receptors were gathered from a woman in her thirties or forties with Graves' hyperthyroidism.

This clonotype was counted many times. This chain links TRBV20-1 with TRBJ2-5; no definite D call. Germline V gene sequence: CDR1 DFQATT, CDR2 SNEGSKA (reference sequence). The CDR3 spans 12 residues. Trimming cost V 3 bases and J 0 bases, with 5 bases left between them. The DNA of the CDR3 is TGCAGTGCTAGTCCAGACCAAGAGACCCAGTACTTC. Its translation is CSASPDQETQYF.

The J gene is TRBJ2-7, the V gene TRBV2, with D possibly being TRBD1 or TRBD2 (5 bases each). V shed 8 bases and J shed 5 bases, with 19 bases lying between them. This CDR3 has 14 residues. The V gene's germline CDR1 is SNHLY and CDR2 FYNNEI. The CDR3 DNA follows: TGTGCCAGCCGCGCCAACCGGGGCGTTGACGAGCAGTACTTC. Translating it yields CASRANRGVDEQYF.

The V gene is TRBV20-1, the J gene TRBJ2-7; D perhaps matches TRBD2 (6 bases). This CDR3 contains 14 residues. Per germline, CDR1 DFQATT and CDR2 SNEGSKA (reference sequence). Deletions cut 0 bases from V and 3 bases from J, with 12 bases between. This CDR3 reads CSARDSGRVYEQYF. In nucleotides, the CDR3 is TGCAGTGCTAGAGATAGCGGCAGGGTCTACGAGCAGTACTTC.

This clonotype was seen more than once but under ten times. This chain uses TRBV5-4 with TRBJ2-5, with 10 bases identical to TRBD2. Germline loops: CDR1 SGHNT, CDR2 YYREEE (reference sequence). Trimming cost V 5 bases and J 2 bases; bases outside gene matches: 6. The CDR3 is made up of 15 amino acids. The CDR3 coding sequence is TGTGCCAGCAGTTGGACTAGCGGATCTCAAGAGACCCAGTACTTC. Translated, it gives CASSWTSGSQETQYF. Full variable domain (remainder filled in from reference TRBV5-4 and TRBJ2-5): ETGVTQSPTHLIKTRGQQVTLRCSSQSGHNTVSWYQQALGQGPQFIFQYYREEENGRGNFPPRFSGLQFPNYSSELNVNALELDDSALYLCASSWTSGSQETQYFGPGTRLLVL.

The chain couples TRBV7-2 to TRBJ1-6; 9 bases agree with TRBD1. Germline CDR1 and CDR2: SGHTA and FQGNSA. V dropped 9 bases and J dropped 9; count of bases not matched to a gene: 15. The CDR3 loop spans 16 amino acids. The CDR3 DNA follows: TGTGCCAGTAGTCCATGGACAGGGGCCCTGAGTTCACCCCTCCACTTT. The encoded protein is CASSPWTGALSSPLHF.

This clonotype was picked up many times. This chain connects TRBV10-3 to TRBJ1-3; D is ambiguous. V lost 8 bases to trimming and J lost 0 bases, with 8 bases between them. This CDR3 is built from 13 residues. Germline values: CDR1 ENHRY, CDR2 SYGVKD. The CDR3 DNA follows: TGTGCCATCCAGACTTACTCTGGAAACACCATATATTTT. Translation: CAIQTYSGNTIYF.

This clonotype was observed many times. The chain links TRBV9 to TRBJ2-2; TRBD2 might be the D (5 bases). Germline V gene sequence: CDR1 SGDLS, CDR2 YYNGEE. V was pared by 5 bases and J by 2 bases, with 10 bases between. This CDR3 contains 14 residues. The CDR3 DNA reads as TGTGCCAGCAGAGCGGAGATCAACACCGGGGAGCTGTTTTTT. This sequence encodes CASRAEINTGELFF.

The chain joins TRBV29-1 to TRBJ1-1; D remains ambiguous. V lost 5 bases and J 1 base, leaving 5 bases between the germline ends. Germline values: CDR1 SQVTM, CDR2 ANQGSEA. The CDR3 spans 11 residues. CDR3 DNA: TGCAGCGTTTACTGGAACACTGAAGCTTTCTTT. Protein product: CSVYWNTEAFF.

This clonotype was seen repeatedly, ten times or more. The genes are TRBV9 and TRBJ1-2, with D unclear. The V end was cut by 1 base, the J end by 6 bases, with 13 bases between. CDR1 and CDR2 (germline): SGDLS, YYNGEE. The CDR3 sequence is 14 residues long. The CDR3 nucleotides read TGTGCCAGCAGCGTAAGTGGGTCGGGAAATGGCTACACCTTC. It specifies CASSVSGSGNGYTF.

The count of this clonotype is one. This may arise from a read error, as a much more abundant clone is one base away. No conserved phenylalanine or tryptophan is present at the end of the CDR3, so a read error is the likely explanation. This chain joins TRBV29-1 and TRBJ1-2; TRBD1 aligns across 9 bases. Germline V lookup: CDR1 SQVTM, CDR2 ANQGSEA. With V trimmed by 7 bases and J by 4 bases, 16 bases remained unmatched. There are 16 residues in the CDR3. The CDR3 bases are TGCAGCGCTGCCCTTGCGGGACAGGGTCTGGGCTATGGCTACACCCTC. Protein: CSAALAGQGLGYGYTL.

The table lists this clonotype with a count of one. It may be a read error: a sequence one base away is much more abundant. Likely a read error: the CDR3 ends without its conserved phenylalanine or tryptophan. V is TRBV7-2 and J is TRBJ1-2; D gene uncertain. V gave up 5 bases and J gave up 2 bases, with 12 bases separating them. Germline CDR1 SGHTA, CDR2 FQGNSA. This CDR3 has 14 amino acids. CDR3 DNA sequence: TGTGCCAGCAGCCGTGGGAGGGAAAACTATGGCTACACCCTC. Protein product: CASSRGRENYGYTL.